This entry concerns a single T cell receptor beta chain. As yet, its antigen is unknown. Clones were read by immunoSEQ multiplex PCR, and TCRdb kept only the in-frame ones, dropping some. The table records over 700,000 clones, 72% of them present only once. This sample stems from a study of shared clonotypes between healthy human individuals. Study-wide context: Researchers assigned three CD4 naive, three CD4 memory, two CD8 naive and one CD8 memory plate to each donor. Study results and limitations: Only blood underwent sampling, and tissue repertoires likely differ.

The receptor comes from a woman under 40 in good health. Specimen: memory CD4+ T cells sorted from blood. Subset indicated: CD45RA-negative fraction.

CDR3: CASSPPGTGPNEQYF. CDR3 in DNA: TGTGCCAGCTCACCACCCGGAACGGGGCCCAACGAGCAGTACTTC. The gene calls are TRBV18 and TRBJ2-7; D possibly uses TRBD1 or TRBD2 (5 bases each). CDR3 length: 15 amino acids. The germline CDR1 and CDR2 sequences are KGHSH and LQKENI. V was clipped by 0 bases and J by 5 bases, with 14 bases between them.